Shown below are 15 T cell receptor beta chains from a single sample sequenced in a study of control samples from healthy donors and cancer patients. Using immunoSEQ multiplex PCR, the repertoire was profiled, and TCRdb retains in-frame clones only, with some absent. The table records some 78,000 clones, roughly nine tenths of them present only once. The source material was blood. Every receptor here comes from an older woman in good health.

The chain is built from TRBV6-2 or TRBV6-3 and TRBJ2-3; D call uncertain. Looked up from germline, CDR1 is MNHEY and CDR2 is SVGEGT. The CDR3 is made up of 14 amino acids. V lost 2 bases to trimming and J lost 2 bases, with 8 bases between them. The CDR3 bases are TGTGCCAGCAGTTACGATCCGTACACAGATACGCAGTATTTT. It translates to CASSYDPYTDTQYF.

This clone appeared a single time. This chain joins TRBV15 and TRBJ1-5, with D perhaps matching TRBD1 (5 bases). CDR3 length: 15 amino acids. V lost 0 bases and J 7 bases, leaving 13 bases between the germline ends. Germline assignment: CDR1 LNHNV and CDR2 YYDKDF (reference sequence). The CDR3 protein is CATSREGQTRQPQHF. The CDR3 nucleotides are TGTGCCACCAGCAGAGAGGGGCAGACGAGACAGCCCCAGCATTTT.

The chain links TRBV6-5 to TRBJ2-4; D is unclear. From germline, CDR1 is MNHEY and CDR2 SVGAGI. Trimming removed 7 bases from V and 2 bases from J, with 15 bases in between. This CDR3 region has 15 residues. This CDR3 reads CASMAKPLTKNIQYF. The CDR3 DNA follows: TGTGCCAGCATGGCCAAACCTCTTACCAAAAACATTCAGTACTTC.

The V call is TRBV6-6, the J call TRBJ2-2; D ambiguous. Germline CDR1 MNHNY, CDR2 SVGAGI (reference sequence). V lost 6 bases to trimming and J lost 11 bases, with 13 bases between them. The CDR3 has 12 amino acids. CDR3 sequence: CASSPTIGELFF. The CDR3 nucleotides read TGTGCCAGCAGCCCGACAATCGGAGAGCTGTTTTTT.

CDR3 sequence reads: CASSSVDTGKDGYTF. In DNA, the CDR3 is TGTGCCAGCAGCTCCGTCGACACCGGGAAAGATGGCTACACCTTC. The chain is built from TRBV5-8 and TRBJ1-2; D unresolved. V dropped 3 bases and J dropped 6 bases, with 18 bases sitting between them. This CDR3 contains 15 residues. Germline V gives CDR1 SGHTS, CDR2 YDEGEE.

CDR3 residues: CASSLRGATYEQYF. The DNA of the CDR3 is TGTGCCAGCAGCCTCAGGGGAGCGACCTACGAGCAGTACTTC. The genes are TRBV11-3 and TRBJ2-7; possibly TRBD1 for D (6 bases). V dropped 5 bases and J dropped 2 bases, with 13 bases sitting between them. Looked up from germline, CDR1 is SGHNT and CDR2 is YENEEA. The CDR3 has 14 residues.

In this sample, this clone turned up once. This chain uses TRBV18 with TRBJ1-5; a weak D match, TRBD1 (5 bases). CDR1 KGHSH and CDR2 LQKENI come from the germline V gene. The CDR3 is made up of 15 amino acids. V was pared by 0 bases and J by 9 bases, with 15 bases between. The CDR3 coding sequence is TGTGCCAGCTCACCACCGGGCCGCCCGGGGGGGCCCCAGCATTTT. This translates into CASSPPGRPGGPQHF.

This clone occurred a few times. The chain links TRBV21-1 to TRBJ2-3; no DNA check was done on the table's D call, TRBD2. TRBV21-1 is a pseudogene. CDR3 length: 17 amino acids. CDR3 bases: TGTGCCAGCAGCAAAAAACAAGGGCTAGCGGGCCCAGATACGCAGTATTTT. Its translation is CASSKKQGLAGPDTQYF.

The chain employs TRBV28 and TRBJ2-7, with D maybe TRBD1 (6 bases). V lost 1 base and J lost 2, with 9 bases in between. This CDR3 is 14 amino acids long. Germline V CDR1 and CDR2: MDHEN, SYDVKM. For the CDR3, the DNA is TGTGCCAGCAGTTTATCGCACAGGGCCTACGAGCAGTACTTC. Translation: CASSLSHRAYEQYF.

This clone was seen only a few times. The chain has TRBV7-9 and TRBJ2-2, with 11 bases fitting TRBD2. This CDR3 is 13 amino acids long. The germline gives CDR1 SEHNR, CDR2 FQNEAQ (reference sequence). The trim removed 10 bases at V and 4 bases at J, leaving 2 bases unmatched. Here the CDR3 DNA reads TGTGCCATCCTAGCGGGAGGCACCGGGGAGCTGTTTTTT. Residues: CAILAGGTGELFF.

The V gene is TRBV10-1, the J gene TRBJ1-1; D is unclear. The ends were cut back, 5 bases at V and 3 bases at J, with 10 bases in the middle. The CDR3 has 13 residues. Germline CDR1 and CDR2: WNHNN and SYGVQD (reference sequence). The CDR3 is CASSPSGHTEAFF. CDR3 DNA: TGCGCCAGCAGTCCGTCCGGACACACTGAAGCTTTCTTT.

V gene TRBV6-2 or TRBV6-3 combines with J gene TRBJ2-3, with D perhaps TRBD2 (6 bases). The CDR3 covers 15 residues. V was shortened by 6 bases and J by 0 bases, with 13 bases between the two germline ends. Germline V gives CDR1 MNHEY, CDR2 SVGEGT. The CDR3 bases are TGTGCCAGCAGCGATAGCGGAATTAGCACAGATACGCAGTATTTT. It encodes CASSDSGISTDTQYF.

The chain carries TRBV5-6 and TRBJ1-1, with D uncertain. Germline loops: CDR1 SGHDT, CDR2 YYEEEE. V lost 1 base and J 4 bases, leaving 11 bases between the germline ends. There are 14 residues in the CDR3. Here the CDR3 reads CASSLPGMSTEAFF. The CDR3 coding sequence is TGTGCCAGCAGCTTGCCCGGGATGAGCACTGAAGCTTTCTTT.

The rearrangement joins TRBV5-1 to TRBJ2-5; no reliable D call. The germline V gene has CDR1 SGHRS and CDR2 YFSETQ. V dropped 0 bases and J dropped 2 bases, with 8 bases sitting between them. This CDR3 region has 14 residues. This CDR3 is CASSLVGFQETQYF. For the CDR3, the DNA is TGCGCCAGCAGCTTGGTGGGGTTTCAAGAGACCCAGTACTTC.

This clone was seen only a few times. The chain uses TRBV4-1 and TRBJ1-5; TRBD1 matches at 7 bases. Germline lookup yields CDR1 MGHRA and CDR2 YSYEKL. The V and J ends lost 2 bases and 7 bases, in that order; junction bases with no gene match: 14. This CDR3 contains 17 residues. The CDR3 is CASSQSLRPGGRQPQHF. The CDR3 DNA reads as TGCGCCAGCAGCCAATCACTCCGCCCAGGGGGGCGGCAGCCCCAGCATTTT.